This T cell receptor beta chain derives from a study of sequential checkpoint blockade in melanoma (dated by TCRdb to between 2018 and 2021). As for the study more broadly: Patients were assigned by 1:1 randomization to either first-line nivolumab followed by ipilimumab (arm A) or ipilimumab followed by nivolumab (arm B). Maintenance nivolumab came after each of the two trial sequences. DNA from roughly 83 melanoma tumor samples collected before treatment underwent TCRbeta immunosequencing. Over 20 patients had matched tumor biopsies taken before treatment and at week 13, after single-agent nivolumab (arm A) or ipilimumab (arm B). In about 80% of the matched pre- and post-treatment tumor biopsy pairs, both biopsies came from the same lesion. Summary of the overall study and its limitations: Among patients in the nivolumab-first arm (arm A), tumor TIL clonality before treatment was associated with response (P = .04). Tumor T-cell fraction and clonality were found to correlate with PD-L1 staining and CD8+ T-cell counts but not with mutational load. Achieving clinical benefit was about 30 times more likely for patients whose tumor T-cell fraction and clonality increased by week 13. The model for predicting response that combines TCR metrics with mutation burden needs to be validated in larger, independent patient cohorts. Within-arm analyses of tumor T-cell fraction were limited by small sample sizes and reduced statistical power.

The immunoSEQ Assay was used to immunosequence TCRbeta CDR3 regions from genomic DNA. Before high-throughput sequencing, genomic DNA was amplified using bias-controlled multiplex PCR. In the source study's methods: To quantify the absolute abundance of each unique TCRbeta CDR3 region, the sequences were collapsed and filtered. Clonality, defined as 1 minus Pielou's evenness, was calculated using productive rearrangements only. To compute tumor T-cell fraction, TCRbeta template counts were normalized to usable DNA, with usable DNA estimated from several housekeeping genes. A previously published method was used to identify clones with significantly greater frequencies in on-treatment samples than in baseline samples. TCRdb obtained this table from immuneACCESS and retained in-frame rearrangements with V and J assigned. These tables miss some clones; where compared with another copy, unresolved V genes account for less than half of the shortfall, and the remainder is unexplained. Clone size and the V and J calls come from that table; the DNA yielded D and trimming. The sample contains about 13,000 clones, approximately 22% of them found a single time. The ten largest clones add up to 5.5% to 8% of the sample.

V was cut back by 10 bases and J by 0 bases, leaving a gap of 15 bases between them. Via the germline V gene, CDR1 is MNHGY and CDR2 SAAAGT. From cysteine to phenylalanine, the CDR3 is 15 amino acids long. This entry keeps only the CDR3 DNA: 45 bases, framed from base 1. A few counts support this clone. Its cognate antigen has yet to be identified. No base qualities exist here, and no much larger clone lies one base off it. The sample's treatment or condition, from its label and the paper: randomized to nivolumab then ipilimumab (arm A) or the reverse (arm B). None of the trial patients had been given prior DNA-damaging chemotherapy. The samples were obtained from melanoma patients enrolled in CheckMate 064, an open-label, randomized phase II trial testing sequential checkpoint blockade. Tumor TCR sequencing used genomic DNA from formalin-fixed paraffin-embedded (FFPE) tissue samples.

This specimen consisted of tumor tissue (inferred from file names), obtained from a patient given nivolumab and ipilimumab in sequence. This TCR came from a human donor with melanoma. The sequence joins TRBV6-8 to TRBJ1-4; the D region possibly corresponds to TRBD1 (5 bases align). The CDR3: CAISIGTATNEKLFF. The DNA sequence is as follows: TGTGCCATCAGCATCGGGACGGCAACTAATGAAAAACTGTTTTTT.